Here is one T cell receptor (beta chain) with its context. The data are from a study of blood T cell repertoires in COVID-19. Original data processing: Amplified reference gene primers provided the basis for estimating nucleated cell counts. Sequencing was performed with immunoSEQ multiplex PCR; in TCRdb, only in-frame clones are kept and a portion is missing. The V and J calls and the clone size are those of that table, but D and trimming were determined from the DNA. The repertoire includes about 62,000 clones, around 87% of them detected once, and roughly 1% sits in the top ten. The CDR3 is made up of 15 amino acids. V lost 3 bases, J lost 5 bases, and 11 bases lay in between. Germline V lookup: CDR1 SGHDN, CDR2 FVKESK.

The source is a man between 70 and 80 years old with acute or convalescent COVID-19. This chain connects TRBV14 to TRBJ1-6, with D perhaps TRBD1 (5 bases). Sequenced material: peripheral blood. DNA for the CDR3: TGTGCCAGCAGCCAGGCGCCAGGGAATAATTCACCCCTCCACTTT. The encoded protein is CASSQAPGNNSPLHF.